The clone carrying this T cell receptor beta chain was observed at least ten times. Its antigen remains unknown. Germline assignment: CDR1 SGHRS and CDR2 YFSETQ. The CDR3 has 15 residues. Trimming removed 0 bases at V and 1 base at J, with 11 bases between. Sequenced patients had shown CD8+CD57+ cell expansion by flow cytometry. Among the patients, all had severe acquired aplastic anemia. Profiling of TCR beta VDJ combinations and CDR3 sequences used genomic DNA as template. TCRdb re-analysed the reads in MiXCR, keeping a single row per CDR3 protein. In the table there are roughly 61,000 distinct CDR3 sequences, approximately 50% of which are singletons. These data are taken from a study of CD8+CD57+ T cells in acquired aplastic anemia. At the level of the study: Sorted CD4+ and CD8+ cell DNA averaged around 3 ug.

Study-level results: The CD8+ Simpson's diversity of patients and controls was not significantly different.

The receptor was derived from a human donor with aplastic anemia. The genes are TRBV5-1 and TRBJ2-7, with D maybe TRBD2 (5 bases). The sample was sorted CD4+, CD8+, or CD8+CD57+ T cells (not recorded which) from PBMCs. As DNA, the CDR3 is TGCGCCAGCAGCTTGGGAGCGGCGATGTCCTACGAGCAGTACTTC. As protein: CASSLGAAMSYEQYF.